These 8 T cell receptor beta chains originate from one sample sequenced in a study of tumor-infiltrating lymphocytes in primary liver carcinoma. cDNA specific to TCR beta was made from 500 to 650 ng of total RNA, with a constant-region primer employed for priming. Three rounds of nested multiplex PCR with slightly modified ARM-PCR produced TCR beta libraries. A C-beta reverse primer was combined with TRBV1-TRBV30 forward primers in the first two PCR rounds, and each round had approximately 9 cycles. TCRdb re-called the multiplex PCR reads with MiXCR, one entry per CDR3 protein. The data show just under 95,000 distinct CDR3 sequences, with about 73% seen just once and 27% held by the top ten. The study co-extracted DNA and RNA from 20-30 mg of unsorted bulk tissue. Sequencing used tumor-adjacent normal liver tissue. The receptors were sampled from a man aged 40-49 years with primary liver carcinoma and hepatitis B virus infection.

This clonotype was counted a few times. A much larger clonotype is one base distant, so this may be a read error. The chain has TRBV10-2 and TRBJ2-5; 12 bases match TRBD2. The CDR3 sequence is 16 residues long. Germline CDR1 and CDR2: WSHSY and SAAADI. The chain's CDR3 is CVSSLTSGSLQETQYF. The DNA for the CDR3 is TGCGTCAGCAGTTTGACTAGCGGGAGCCTCCAAGAGACCCAGTACTTC.

CDR3 DNA: TGTGCCAGCAGTGCATGGAGCACTGAAGCTTTCTTT. Protein product: CASSAWSTEAFF. The chain uses TRBV12-3 or TRBV12-4 and TRBJ1-1; D is undetermined. V was clipped by 5 bases and J by 4 bases, with 8 bases between them. There are 12 residues in the CDR3.

This clonotype was detected many times. The chain recombines TRBV12-3 or TRBV12-4 with TRBJ2-6; the D gene is possibly TRBD2 (5 bases). Trimming shortened V by 3 bases and J by 2 bases, and 8 bases separated the two germline ends. This CDR3 has 15 residues. The CDR3 bases are TGTGCCAGCAGTTTTGAGAGGGCTGGGGCCAACGTCCTGACTTTC. Its protein product is CASSFERAGANVLTF.

In this sample, this clonotype turned up many times. The chain employs TRBV11-2 and TRBJ2-7, with D tentatively TRBD1 (8 bases). This CDR3 comprises 18 residues. The germline CDR1 and CDR2 sequences are SGHAT and FQNNGV. V lost 1 base to trimming and J lost 1 base, with 20 bases between them. The CDR3 spells CASSLVLQGGRLSYEQYF. The CDR3 DNA reads TGTGCCAGCAGCTTAGTTCTACAGGGGGGGAGACTTTCCTACGAGCAGTACTTC. Filled out from reference TRBV11-2 and TRBJ2-7, the complete variable domain reads EAGVAQSPRYKIIEKRQSVAFWCNPISGHATLYWYQQILGQGPKLLIQFQNNGVVDDSQLPKDRFSAERLKGVDSTLKIQPAKLEDSAVYLCASSLVLQGGRLSYEQYFGPGTRLTVT.

This clonotype was seen ten or more times. V gene TRBV5-4 combines with J gene TRBJ1-2; 8 bases fit TRBD1. CDR1 SGHNT and CDR2 YYREEE come from the germline V gene (reference sequence). CDR3 length: 13 residues. V trimming: 4 bases; J trimming: 11 bases; junction bases outside the gene matches: 10. CDR3 region: CASSIAGTGRYTF. The CDR3 bases are TGTGCCAGCAGCATCGCCGGGACAGGACGATACACCTTC. The variable domain in full, completed from reference TRBV5-4 and TRBJ1-2, reads ETGVTQSPTHLIKTRGQQVTLRCSSQSGHNTVSWYQQALGQGPQFIFQYYREEENGRGNFPPRFSGLQFPNYSSELNVNALELDDSALYLCASSIAGTGRYTFGSGTRLTVV.

The chain employs TRBV6-5 and TRBJ2-2; D is uncertain. In germline, CDR1 is MNHEY, CDR2 SVGAGI. V lost 6 bases and J lost 1, with 12 bases in between. The CDR3 loop spans 15 amino acids. The CDR3 protein is CASRCNHQNTGELFF. DNA for the CDR3: TGTGCCAGCAGATGTAACCATCAGAACACCGGGGAGCTGTTTTTT.

This clonotype appeared many times. The CDR3 nucleotides read TGTGCCAGCACGCCGACTAGCGGGTCCTACAATGAGCAGTTCTTC. Residues: CASTPTSGSYNEQFF. This chain joins TRBV28 and TRBJ2-1; TRBD2 agrees at 10 bases. The CDR3 covers 15 residues. Germline V gives CDR1 MDHEN, CDR2 SYDVKM. V shed 7 bases and J 1 base; nucleotides not matched to a gene: 4.

Comments on this clonotype: At one end, the junction sequence differs from germline, possibly due to a read error. This chain connects TRBV11-2 to TRBJ2-5; D is possibly TRBD2 (6 bases). The CDR3 sequence is 15 residues long. Germline CDR1 is SGHAT and CDR2 is FQNNGV. Written as DNA, the CDR3 is TGTGCCAACAGCGACCAGACTGGAGCGGGAGAGACCCAGTACTTC. It is translated as CANSDQTGAGETQYF.